The 15 T cell receptor beta chains in this list originate from one sample, sequenced in a study of molecular identifiers for immune sequencing clone quantification (dated by TCRdb to 2016 to 2018). Receptors were amplified or captured by PCR. Instrument used: Illumina HiSeq 4000. Using fastp at Q25 and MiXCR, TCRdb reprocessed the public reads and kept productive beta chains. Every distinct CDR3 protein forms one entry, paired with its most common genes and DNA. This sample gives 600,000 to 650,000 distinct CDR3 sequences in total; just under 20% of them show up just once. The top ten clones comprise 0.75% to 0.95% of the sample. Sequenced: naive CD8+ T cells from blood, with Jurkat cell RNA spiked in. In light of the paper, this sample's cell subset or site label describes: FACS-sorted CD8+CD4-CCR7+CD45RA+ naive T cells. The receptor set was obtained from a human donor in good health. Some libraries in this study had Jurkat cell RNA spiked in.

Regarding this clonotype: It may be a read error: a sequence one base away is much more abundant. This chain joins TRBV27 and TRBJ2-7; 8 positions agree with TRBD2. The J segment lost 4 bases and the V segment lost 10 bases, leaving 15 bases of the junction unmatched. Germline CDR1 MNHEY, CDR2 SMNVEV (reference sequence). The CDR3 is 15 residues long. The CDR3: CANRLALADSYEQYF. CDR3 nucleotides: TGTGCCAACAGACTTGCACTAGCGGACTCGTACGAGCAGTACTTC.

This clonotype was picked up many times. The chain has TRBV6-2 or TRBV6-3 and TRBJ2-7; D is perhaps TRBD1 (6 bases). V shed 6 bases and J shed 0 bases, with 9 bases lying between them. The CDR3 length is 13 residues. Germline V lookup: CDR1 MNHEY, CDR2 SVGEGT. The CDR3 reads CASSEGVSYEQYF. The CDR3 DNA follows: TGTGCCAGCAGCGAGGGGGTCTCCTACGAGCAGTACTTC.

This chain links TRBV12-3 or TRBV12-4 with TRBJ1-2; D is unclear. With 2 bases removed from V and 1 base from J, the gap between germline ends came to 8 bases. The CDR3 length is 14 residues. CDR3 loop: CASSLQVNNYGYTF. The CDR3 nucleotides are TGTGCCAGCAGTTTACAGGTTAATAACTATGGCTACACCTTC.

This clonotype was seen only a few times. The chain recombines TRBV7-6 with TRBJ2-1, with TRBD2 as a possible D gene (6 bases). CDR1 and CDR2 from the germline V gene are SGHVS and FNYEAQ. The CDR3 covers 16 residues. V lost 3 bases and J 0 bases, leaving 12 bases between the germline ends. CDR3 sequence reads: CASSFSGTPSYNEQFF. CDR3 bases: TGTGCCAGCAGCTTTAGCGGCACCCCCTCCTACAATGAGCAGTTCTTC. Full variable domain (rest looked up from reference TRBV7-6 and TRBJ2-1): GAGVSQSPRYKVTKRGQDVALRCDPISGHVSLYWYRQALGQGPEFLTYFNYEAQQDKSGLPNDRFSAERPEGSISTLTIQRTEQRDSAMYRCASSFSGTPSYNEQFFGPGTRLTVL.

This clonotype was detected once. This could be a read error, since a much larger clone is one nucleotide away. This CDR3 is CATSRVRALTDTQYF. DNA for the CDR3: TGTGCCACCAGCAGAGTTCGCGCCCTCACAGATACGCAGTATTTT. The chain couples TRBV15 to TRBJ2-3; D remains unclear. The ends were cut back, 1 base at V and 2 bases at J, with 10 bases in the middle. This CDR3 contains 15 residues. The germline V gene has CDR1 LNHNV and CDR2 YYDKDF (reference sequence).

This clonotype was counted many times. The chain links TRBV7-9 to TRBJ2-7; a weak D match, TRBD2 (6 bases). V gave up 4 bases and J gave up 2 bases, with 9 bases separating them. This CDR3 spans 13 amino acids. Germline CDR1 SEHNR, CDR2 FQNEAQ (reference sequence). The CDR3 sequence: CASSSPGAYEQYF. The CDR3 DNA reads TGTGCCAGCAGCTCGCCGGGAGCCTACGAGCAGTACTTC.

Many counts were recorded for this clonotype. The chain combines TRBV5-1 with TRBJ2-3; 14 bases fit TRBD2. The V segment lost 4 bases and the J segment 6 bases; nucleotides outside the gene matches: 7. Germline CDR1 reads SGHRS; CDR2 reads YFSETQ. The CDR3 runs 16 residues. The CDR3 here is CASSPGLAGGGDTQYF. The CDR3 nucleotides read TGCGCCAGCAGCCCTGGACTAGCGGGAGGAGGTGATACGCAGTATTTT.

This clonotype was seen ten or more times. This chain links TRBV6-2 or TRBV6-3 with TRBJ1-1; 8 bases align to TRBD1. V shed 6 bases and J 6 bases; nucleotides not matched to a gene: 12. The CDR3 covers 15 residues. Germline CDR1 is MNHEY and CDR2 is SVGEGT. This CDR3 reads CASSYVDRAYAEAFF. CDR3 DNA: TGTGCCAGCAGCTATGTGGACAGGGCGTATGCTGAAGCTTTCTTT.

This clonotype was seen repeatedly, ten times or more. The CDR3 protein is CASIGTSGRTDTQYF. The CDR3 DNA reads as TGTGCCAGCATAGGGACTAGCGGGAGGACAGATACGCAGTATTTT. V usage is TRBV2 and J usage is TRBJ2-3; the match to TRBD2 covers 15 bases. Germline V gene data show CDR1 as SNHLY and CDR2 as FYNNEI. This CDR3 has 15 amino acids. V shed 7 bases and J 3 bases; nucleotides not matched to a gene: 2.

Many counts were recorded for this clonotype. The chain is built from TRBV29-1 and TRBJ2-5, with D maybe TRBD2 (6 bases). Germline loops: CDR1 SQVTM, CDR2 ANQGSEA. Trimming took 1 base from V and 3 from J, leaving 15 bases between them. This CDR3 spans 15 amino acids. CDR3 nucleotide sequence: TGCAGCGTTGAAGGCGGGGAGCGTTTCGAAGAGACCCAGTACTTC. This translates into CSVEGGERFEETQYF.

This clonotype was seen ten or more times. This chain links TRBV6-1 with TRBJ2-3; 9 bases are a match to TRBD2. The CDR3 totals 17 residues. Germline values: CDR1 MNHNS, CDR2 SASEGT. J lost 1 base, V lost 2 bases, and 7 bases had no gene match. The CDR3 loop is CASSEIGERGGTDTQYF. The CDR3 DNA reads as TGTGCCAGCAGTGAAATTGGGGAGCGGGGGGGCACAGATACGCAGTATTTT.

Comments on this clonotype: This may be a read error: a much more frequent sequence differs by one nucleotide. The conserved phenylalanine or tryptophan normally closing the CDR3 is absent here, so this likely arose from a read error. The V and J genes are TRBV20-1 and TRBJ1-1; D call uncertain. Germline V CDR1 and CDR2: DFQATT, SNEGSKA (reference sequence). V lost 1 base and J lost 3, with 12 bases in between. CDR3 length: 14 residues. CDR3 loop: CSARGVSSYTEAFL. DNA of the CDR3: TGCAGTGCTAGAGGGGTCAGCTCCTACACTGAAGCTTTCCTT.

The chain's CDR3 is CASSHGKGAKNIQYF. For the CDR3, the DNA is TGCGCCAGCAGCCACGGGAAAGGAGCCAAAAACATTCAGTACTTC. The rearrangement uses TRBV4-3 and TRBJ2-4; D possibly corresponds to TRBD2 (5 bases). This CDR3 contains 15 residues. Between the trimmed V and J ends, which lost 3 bases and 0 bases, there was a span of 9 bases. Germline lookup yields CDR1 LGHNA and CDR2 YSLEER.

This clonotype was found a few times. The chain recombines TRBV28 with TRBJ2-1; the D is unclear. Trimming left V 1 base short and J 4 bases short, with 14 bases between. CDR1 and CDR2 (germline): MDHEN, SYDVKM. This CDR3 spans 16 amino acids. The CDR3 DNA is TGTGCCAGCAGTTTATTAGTTCCCCCACGTTACAATGAGCAGTTCTTC. It translates to CASSLLVPPRYNEQFF.

This clonotype was detected many times. The chain couples TRBV7-6 to TRBJ1-1; D possibly corresponds to TRBD1 (5 bases). Per germline, CDR1 SGHVS and CDR2 FNYEAQ. Trimming pared 5 bases from V and 3 bases from J, leaving 10 bases between. This CDR3 is 13 amino acids long. The CDR3 DNA follows: TGTGCCAGCAGCAGCAGGGTATACACTGAAGCTTTCTTT. Translated, it gives CASSSRVYTEAFF. The full variable domain, with the rest looked up from reference TRBV7-6 and TRBJ1-1, is GAGVSQSPRYKVTKRGQDVALRCDPISGHVSLYWYRQALGQGPEFLTYFNYEAQQDKSGLPNDRFSAERPEGSISTLTIQRTEQRDSAMYRCASSSRVYTEAFFGQGTRLTVV.